This T cell receptor beta chain emerged from a study of STAT3 mutations in large granular lymphocyte leukemia. General observations from the study: Every T-cell large granular lymphocyte leukemia patient had at least one immunodominant TCR beta clonotype.

The CDR3 sequence is 13 residues long. Trimming shortened V by 6 bases and J by 0 bases, and 7 bases separated the two germline ends. Germline-derived CDR1 and CDR2 are WSHSY and SAAADI. A remark on this clone: Its antigen is not known.

Data came from immunoSEQ multiplex PCR; TCRdb stores just in-frame clones and leaves some out. The data contain roughly 31,000 clones, 60% to 85% of them seen just once; the ten biggest clones take up around 28%. The TCR was taken from a woman between 45 and 60 years old with T-cell large granular lymphocyte leukemia. Some clones in this sample may be carry-over from other donors' samples. Source material: peripheral blood mononuclear cells. This chain connects TRBV10-2 to TRBJ2-3; no definite D call. DNA of the CDR3: TGCGCCAGCAGGCGGTATAGCACAGATACGCAGTATTTT. It specifies CASRRYSTDTQYF.